The sample holds a few counts of the clone carrying this TCR beta chain. Antigen unknown. Only in-frame clones appear in the TCRdb table, and some are missing; sequencing was by immunoSEQ multiplex PCR. The table shows tens of thousands of clones, with 80% occurring only once. Time point given: week 11, during vaccination. The investigators gave 300 ug of mutant IDH1 20-mer peptide in each vaccine dose, together with topical imiquimod. The V gene lost 1 base and the J gene lost 1 base, with 10 bases spanning the gap. The CDR3 is made up of 15 amino acids. Germline V CDR1 and CDR2: KGHSH, LQKENI. This entry comes from a study of a mutant IDH1 vaccine in newly diagnosed glioma. Study-level background: Standard pretreatment was either radiotherapy, temozolomide, or, for most, radiochemotherapy with temozolomide.

Sequenced here: PBMCs, sampled from a glioma patient whose treatment included an IDH1 peptide vaccine. The sequence came from a man in his fifties with glioma. This rearrangement joins TRBV18 to TRBJ1-2; D is undetermined. The CDR3 loop reads CASSPRPEINYGYTF. Here the CDR3 DNA reads TGTGCCAGCTCACCACGGCCAGAAATTAACTATGGCTACACCTTC.